Listed here are 15 T cell receptor beta chains from one sample, sequenced in a study of radiation and T cells in renal cell carcinoma. Time point noted: blood 4 weeks post-SBRT, at nephrectomy. As for treatment: 15 Gy SBRT to primary tumor, nephrectomy 4 weeks later. The protocol was immunoSEQ multiplex PCR, while the TCRdb copy is restricted to in-frame clones and leaves out a portion. This sample has some 97,000 clones, with around 84% found just once. Sequencing was performed on blood, taken from a patient whose treatment included radiotherapy and nephrectomy. The origin of the receptors is a man in his 60s with renal cell carcinoma.

The CDR3 DNA follows: TGTGCCATCCCCCGAGGTCGAGCCAAAAACATTCAGTACTTC. Its protein is CAIPRGRAKNIQYF. The rearrangement uses TRBV11-2 and TRBJ2-4; D is unresolved. The germline CDR1 and CDR2 sequences are SGHAT and FQNNGV. There are 14 residues in the CDR3. The V and J ends lost 10 bases and 0 bases respectively, with 13 bases between them. Full variable domain (remainder filled in from reference TRBV11-2 and TRBJ2-4): EAGVAQSPRYKIIEKRQSVAFWCNPISGHATLYWYQQILGQGPKLLIQFQNNGVVDDSQLPKDRFSAERLKGVDSTLKIQPAKLEDSAVYLCAIPRGRAKNIQYFGAGTRLSVL.

The chain is built from TRBV5-4 and TRBJ2-5; TRBD1 matches at 10 bases. Germline trimming cut 3 bases from V and 5 bases from J; bases unmatched to any gene: 7. There are 15 residues in the CDR3. Germline V CDR1 and CDR2: SGHNT, YYREEE (reference sequence). DNA for the CDR3: TGTGCCAGCAGCTCGACAGGGGGCGGATATGAGACCCAGTACTTC. This translates into CASSSTGGGYETQYF.

This rearrangement joins TRBV9 to TRBJ2-5; 8 bases agree with TRBD2. With 3 bases clipped from V and 5 bases from J, the junction kept 9 bases outside the gene matches. Germline V gives CDR1 SGDLS, CDR2 YYNGEE. CDR3 length: 15 amino acids. The CDR3 loop is CASSEDGTSTETQYF. In DNA, the CDR3 is TGTGCCAGCAGCGAGGACGGGACTAGTACGGAGACCCAGTACTTC.

This chain uses TRBV5-6 with TRBJ2-1; D not certain. The germline V and J ends were trimmed by 0 bases and 2 bases, with 9 bases remaining between them. Germline-derived CDR1 and CDR2 are SGHDT and YYEEEE. The CDR3 has 15 residues. For the CDR3, the DNA is TGTGCCAGCAGCTTGGGCGGACGCCCCTACAATGAGCAGTTCTTC. Its translation: CASSLGGRPYNEQFF.

V and J are TRBV23-1 and TRBJ2-7, with 12 bases matching TRBD1. TRBV23-1 is an ORF; its function is uncertain. Trimming cost V 5 bases and J 5 bases; bases outside gene matches: 7. This CDR3 spans 15 amino acids. The CDR3 spells CASSDRDRGPNEQYF. As DNA, the CDR3 is TGCGCCAGCAGTGACCGGGACAGGGGGCCCAACGAGCAGTACTTC.

About this clone itself: The junction differs from germline at one of its ends, possibly a read error. This sample includes further DNA sequences coding for the same CDR3. The gene calls are TRBV5-1 and TRBJ1-3; D possibly corresponds to TRBD1 (6 bases). Germline V lookup: CDR1 SGHRS, CDR2 YFSETQ. The CDR3 spans 14 residues. CDR3 in DNA: TGCGCCAGCAGCCCCCGGACAGCTGGAAACACTATATATTTT. Translated: CASSPRTAGNTIYF.

J is TRBJ2-7 and V is TRBV7-2; possible D gene TRBD2, 7 bases. Germline V CDR1 and CDR2: SGHTA, FQGNSA. The CDR3 totals 14 residues. V was trimmed by 1 base and J by 4 bases, leaving 11 bases between them. The CDR3 sequence: CASSLERGGYEQYF. CDR3 bases: TGTGCCAGCAGCTTAGAAAGGGGGGGTTACGAGCAGTACTTC.

The chain employs TRBV6-1 and TRBJ1-5, with D possibly TRBD1 on 6 matching bases. Looked up from germline, CDR1 is MNHNS and CDR2 is SASEGT. V dropped 4 bases and J dropped 0 bases, with 13 bases sitting between them. This CDR3 contains 16 residues. CDR3 sequence (DNA): TGTGCCAGCAGTGGAACAGGGTACTATAGCAATCAGCCCCAGCATTTT. Translating gives CASSGTGYYSNQPQHF.

The chain recombines TRBV27 with TRBJ2-5; D might be TRBD2 (6 bases). This CDR3 has 16 amino acids. Germline V gives CDR1 MNHEY, CDR2 SMNVEV (reference sequence). V lost 1 base and J lost 4, with 16 bases in between. The CDR3, as DNA: TGTGCCAGCAGTTTATTGGGGGGAGGAACAATAGAGACCCAGTACTTC. It is translated as CASSLLGGGTIETQYF.

V and J are TRBV7-9 and TRBJ2-7; 9 bases fit TRBD1. In germline, CDR1 is SEHNR, CDR2 FQNEAQ (reference sequence). V was clipped by 4 bases and J by 2 bases; unmatched bases: 6. The CDR3 is 15 amino acids. The CDR3 sequence is CASSSGQGKPYEQYF. CDR3 coding DNA: TGTGCCAGCAGCTCGGGACAGGGAAAACCCTACGAGCAGTACTTC.

This chain connects TRBV10-3 to TRBJ2-7; 9 nucleotides align to TRBD1. The V gene's germline CDR1 is ENHRY and CDR2 SYGVKD. V gave up 3 bases and J gave up 2 bases; unmatched junction bases: 2. CDR3 length: 14 amino acids. The chain's CDR3 is CAISDRQGAYEQYF. CDR3 bases: TGTGCCATCAGTGACCGACAGGGGGCCTACGAGCAGTACTTC.

The chain combines TRBV10-2 with TRBJ1-2; a weak D match, TRBD1 (6 bases). Germline lookup yields CDR1 WSHSY and CDR2 SAAADI. Trimming left V 3 bases short and J 8 bases short, with 10 bases between. The CDR3 length is 12 residues. DNA for the CDR3: TGCGCCAGCAGTGATGGGGGGCGGGGCTACACCTTC. It translates to CASSDGGRGYTF.

This chain uses TRBV6-5 with TRBJ2-3, with TRBD2 as a possible D gene (6 bases). V lost 9 bases and J 0 bases, leaving 10 bases between the germline ends. This CDR3 is 13 amino acids long. Germline CDR1 is MNHEY and CDR2 is SVGAGI. This CDR3 is CASGGTSTDTQYF. The CDR3 nucleotides are TGTGCCAGTGGGGGGACTAGCACAGATACGCAGTATTTT.

The rearrangement joins TRBV10-3 to TRBJ1-6; D gene ambiguous. There are 13 residues in the CDR3. CDR1 ENHRY and CDR2 SYGVKD come from the germline V gene. V lost 5 bases and J 5 bases, leaving 7 bases between the germline ends. Here the CDR3 reads CAISPGNNSPLHF. CDR3 sequence (DNA): TGTGCCATCAGTCCTGGAAATAATTCACCCCTCCACTTT.

Note on this clone: Within the sample, other DNA sequences also encode this same CDR3. The chain links TRBV7-6 to TRBJ2-7; 8 bases align to TRBD2. With V trimmed by 5 bases and J by 3 bases, 3 bases remained unmatched. CDR1 and CDR2 from the germline V gene are SGHVS and FNYEAQ. This CDR3 is built from 13 residues. The CDR3 DNA reads TGTGCCAGCAGCCTCGCGGGGGGCTACGAGCAGTACTTC. It is translated as CASSLAGGYEQYF.